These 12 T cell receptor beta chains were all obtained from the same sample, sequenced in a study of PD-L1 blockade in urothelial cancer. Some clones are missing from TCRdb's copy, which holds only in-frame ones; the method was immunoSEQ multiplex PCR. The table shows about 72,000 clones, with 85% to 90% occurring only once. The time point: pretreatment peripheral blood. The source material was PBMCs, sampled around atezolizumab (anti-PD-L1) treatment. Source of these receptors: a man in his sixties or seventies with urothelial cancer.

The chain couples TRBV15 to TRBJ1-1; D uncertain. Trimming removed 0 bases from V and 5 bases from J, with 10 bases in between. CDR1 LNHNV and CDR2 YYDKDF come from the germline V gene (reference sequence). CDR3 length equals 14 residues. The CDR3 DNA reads TGTGCCACCAGCAGAGAAAGGTCGGGTACTGAAGCTTTCTTT. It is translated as CATSRERSGTEAFF.

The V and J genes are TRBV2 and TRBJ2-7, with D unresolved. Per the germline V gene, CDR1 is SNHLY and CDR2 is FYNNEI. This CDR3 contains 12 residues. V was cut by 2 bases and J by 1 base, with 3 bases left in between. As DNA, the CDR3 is TGTGCCAGCAGTGAACTATCCTACGAGCAGTACTTC. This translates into CASSELSYEQYF. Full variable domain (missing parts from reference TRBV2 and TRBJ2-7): EPEVTQTPSHQVTQMGQEVILRCVPISNHLYFYWYRQILGQKVEFLVSFYNNEISEKSEIFDDQFSVERPDGSNFTLKIRSTKLEDSAMYFCASSELSYEQYFGPGTRLTVT.

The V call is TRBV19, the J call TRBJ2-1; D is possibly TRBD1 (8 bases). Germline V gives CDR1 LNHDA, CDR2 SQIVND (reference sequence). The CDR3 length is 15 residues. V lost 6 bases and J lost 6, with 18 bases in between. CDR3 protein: CASRDREGRSNEQFF. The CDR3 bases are TGTGCCAGTAGGGACAGGGAGGGAAGGTCCAATGAGCAGTTCTTC.

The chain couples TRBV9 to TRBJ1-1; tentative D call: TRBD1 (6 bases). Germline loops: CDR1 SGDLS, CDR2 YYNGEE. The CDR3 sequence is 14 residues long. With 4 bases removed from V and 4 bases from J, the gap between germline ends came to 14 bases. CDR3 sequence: CASSPLQGGTEAFF. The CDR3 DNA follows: TGTGCCAGCAGCCCGCTTCAAGGGGGCACTGAAGCTTTCTTT.

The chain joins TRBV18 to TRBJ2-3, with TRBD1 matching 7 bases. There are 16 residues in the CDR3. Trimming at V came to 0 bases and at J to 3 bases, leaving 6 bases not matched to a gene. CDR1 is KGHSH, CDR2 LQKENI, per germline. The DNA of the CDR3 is TGTGCCAGCTCACCACCGCGAGGCAGGGGGACAGATACGCAGTATTTT. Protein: CASSPPRGRGTDTQYF. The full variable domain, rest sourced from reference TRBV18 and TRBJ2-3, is NAGVMQNPRHLVRRRGQEARLRCSPMKGHSHVYWYRQLPEEGLKFMVYLQKENIIDESGMPKERFSAEFPKEGPSILRIQQVVRGDSAAYFCASSPPRGRGTDTQYFGPGTRLTVL.

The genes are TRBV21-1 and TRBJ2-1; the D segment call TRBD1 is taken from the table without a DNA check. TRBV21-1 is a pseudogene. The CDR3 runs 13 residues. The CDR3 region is CASSKPTYNEQFF. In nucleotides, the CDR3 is TGTGCCAGCAGCAAACCCACCTACAATGAGCAGTTCTTC.

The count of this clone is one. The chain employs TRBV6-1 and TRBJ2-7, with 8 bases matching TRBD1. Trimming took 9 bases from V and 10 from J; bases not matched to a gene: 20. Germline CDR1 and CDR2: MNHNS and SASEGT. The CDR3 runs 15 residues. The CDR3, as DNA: TGTGCCAGTGACTTATGGGACAGGCTACACCATCATCAGTACTTC. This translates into CASDLWDRLHHHQYF.

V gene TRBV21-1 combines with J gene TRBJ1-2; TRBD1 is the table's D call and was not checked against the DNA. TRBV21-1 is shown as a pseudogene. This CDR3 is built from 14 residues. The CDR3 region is CASRVTGEGYGYTF. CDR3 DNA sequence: TGTGCCAGCCGAGTGACAGGGGAGGGCTATGGCTACACCTTC.

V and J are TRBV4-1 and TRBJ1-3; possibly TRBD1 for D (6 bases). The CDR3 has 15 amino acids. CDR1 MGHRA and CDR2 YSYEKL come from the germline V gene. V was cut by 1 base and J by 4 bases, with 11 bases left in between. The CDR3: CASSQGEGDGNTIYF. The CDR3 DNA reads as TGCGCCAGCAGCCAAGGGGAGGGGGACGGAAACACCATATATTTT.

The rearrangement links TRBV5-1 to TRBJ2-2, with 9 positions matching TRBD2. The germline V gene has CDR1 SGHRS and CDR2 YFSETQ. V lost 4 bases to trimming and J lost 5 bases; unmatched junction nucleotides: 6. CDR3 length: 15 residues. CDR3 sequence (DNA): TGCGCCAGCAGCGACAGCGGGAGGAAAACCGGGGAGCTGTTTTTT. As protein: CASSDSGRKTGELFF.

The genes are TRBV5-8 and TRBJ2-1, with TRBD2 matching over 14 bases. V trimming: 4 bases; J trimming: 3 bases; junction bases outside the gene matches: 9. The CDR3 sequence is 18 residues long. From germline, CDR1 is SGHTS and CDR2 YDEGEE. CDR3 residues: CASSATLTSGRVYNEQFF. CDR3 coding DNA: TGTGCCAGCAGCGCAACCCTGACTAGCGGGAGGGTCTACAATGAGCAGTTCTTC.

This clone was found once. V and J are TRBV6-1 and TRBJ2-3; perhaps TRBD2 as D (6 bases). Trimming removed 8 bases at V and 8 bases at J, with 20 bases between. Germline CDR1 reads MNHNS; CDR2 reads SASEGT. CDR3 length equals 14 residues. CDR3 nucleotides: TGTGCCAGCGCTGTTACGGGACTCGACGGTACGCAGTATTTT. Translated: CASAVTGLDGTQYF.